This record concerns one T cell receptor (beta chain) sequence. Its antigen is undetermined. Germline V gene lookup returns CDR1 MDHEN and CDR2 SYDVKM. V was trimmed by 5 bases and J by 4 bases, leaving 12 bases between them. CDR3 length: 14 residues. Clones were sequenced by immunoSEQ multiplex PCR, and TCRdb holds only the in-frame ones, with some missing. The repertoire holds about 1 million clones, with about 74% as singletons. This sample was taken from a study of shared clonotypes between healthy human individuals. On the study more broadly: Each donor's CD8 memory used one plate, CD8 naive two, each CD4 subset three. Regarding the study as a whole: Relative to memory subsets, naive subsets generally showed larger estimated richness. Apart from blood, nothing was sampled; tissue repertoires likely differ.

The chain combines TRBV28 with TRBJ1-5; possible D gene TRBD1, 6 bases. The clonotype originates from a man in his late teens or twenties in good health. Sequenced input: memory CD4+ T cells sorted from blood. Subset reported: CD45RA-negative fraction. The DNA for the CDR3 is TGTGCCAGCAGTCGGGGGGCCGATAATCAGCCCCAGCATTTT. Protein: CASSRGADNQPQHF.